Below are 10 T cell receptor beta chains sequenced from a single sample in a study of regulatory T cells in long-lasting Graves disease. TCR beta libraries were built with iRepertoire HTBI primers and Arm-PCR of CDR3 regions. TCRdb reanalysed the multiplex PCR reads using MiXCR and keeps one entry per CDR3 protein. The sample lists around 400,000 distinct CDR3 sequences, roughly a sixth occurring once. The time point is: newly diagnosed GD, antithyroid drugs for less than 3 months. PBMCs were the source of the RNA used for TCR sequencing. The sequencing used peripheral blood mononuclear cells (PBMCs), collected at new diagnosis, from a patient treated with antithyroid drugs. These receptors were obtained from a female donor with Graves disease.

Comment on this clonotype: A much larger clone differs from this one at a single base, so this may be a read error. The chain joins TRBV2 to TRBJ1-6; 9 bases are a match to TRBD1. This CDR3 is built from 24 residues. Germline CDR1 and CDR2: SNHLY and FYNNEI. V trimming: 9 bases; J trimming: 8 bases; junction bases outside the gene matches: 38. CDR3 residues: CARGDQEKAVTLWGQGGVHSPLHF. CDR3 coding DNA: TGTGCCAGAGGCGACCAGGAGAAAGCTGTAACATTGTGGGGACAGGGAGGGGTCCATTCACCCCTCCACTTT.

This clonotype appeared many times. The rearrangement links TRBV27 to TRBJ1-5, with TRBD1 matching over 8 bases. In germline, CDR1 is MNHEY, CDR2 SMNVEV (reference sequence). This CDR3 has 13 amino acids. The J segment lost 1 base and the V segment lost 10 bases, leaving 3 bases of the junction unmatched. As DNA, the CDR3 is TGTGCCACAGGACAGGGCAGCAATCAGCCCCAGCATTTT. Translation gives CATGQGSNQPQHF.

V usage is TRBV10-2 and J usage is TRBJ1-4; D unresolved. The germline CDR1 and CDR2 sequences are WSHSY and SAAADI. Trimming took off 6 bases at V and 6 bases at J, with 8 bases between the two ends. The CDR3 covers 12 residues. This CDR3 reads CASRGVDEKLFF. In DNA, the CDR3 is TGCGCCAGCAGGGGAGTTGATGAAAAACTGTTTTTT.

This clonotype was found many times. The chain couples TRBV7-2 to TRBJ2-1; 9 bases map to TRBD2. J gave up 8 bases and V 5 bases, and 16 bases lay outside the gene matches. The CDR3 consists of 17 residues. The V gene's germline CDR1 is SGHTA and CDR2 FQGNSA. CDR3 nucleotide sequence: TGTGCCAGCAGCGGGGGTGGAGGCGGGAGGGTATTGGATGAGCAGTTCTTC. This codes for CASSGGGGGRVLDEQFF.

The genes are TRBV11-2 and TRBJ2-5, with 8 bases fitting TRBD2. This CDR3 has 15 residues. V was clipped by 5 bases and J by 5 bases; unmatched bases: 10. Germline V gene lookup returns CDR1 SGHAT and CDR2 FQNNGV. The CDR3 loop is CASSVGTSSRETQYF. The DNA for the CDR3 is TGTGCCAGCAGCGTCGGGACTAGTTCCAGGGAGACCCAGTACTTC.

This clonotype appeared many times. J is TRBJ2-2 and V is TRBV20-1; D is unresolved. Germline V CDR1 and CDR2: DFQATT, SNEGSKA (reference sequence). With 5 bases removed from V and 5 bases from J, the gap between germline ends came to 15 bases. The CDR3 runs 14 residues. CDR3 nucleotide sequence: TGCAGTGCTTCCGGTTTCGCGCTTACCGGGGAGCTGTTTTTT. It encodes CSASGFALTGELFF.

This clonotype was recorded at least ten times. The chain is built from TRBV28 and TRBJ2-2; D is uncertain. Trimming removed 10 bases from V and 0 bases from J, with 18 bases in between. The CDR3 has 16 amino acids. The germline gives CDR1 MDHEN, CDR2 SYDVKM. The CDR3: CATHPEDRSNTGELFF. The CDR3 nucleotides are TGTGCCACCCACCCCGAGGACCGCTCGAACACCGGGGAGCTGTTTTTT.

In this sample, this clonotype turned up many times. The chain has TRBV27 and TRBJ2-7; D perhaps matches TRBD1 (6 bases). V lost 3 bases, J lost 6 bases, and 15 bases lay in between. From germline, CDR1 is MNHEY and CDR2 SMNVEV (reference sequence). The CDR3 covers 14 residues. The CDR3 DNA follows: TGTGCCAGCAGTTTGGGGGCACAGGGCACCGAGCAGTACTTC. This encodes CASSLGAQGTEQYF.

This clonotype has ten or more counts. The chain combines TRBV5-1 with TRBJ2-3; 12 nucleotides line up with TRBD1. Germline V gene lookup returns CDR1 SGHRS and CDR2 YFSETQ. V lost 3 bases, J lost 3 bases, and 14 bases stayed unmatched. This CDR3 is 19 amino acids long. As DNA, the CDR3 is TGCGCCAGCAGCTACCCGGGACAGGGGGCGCGATTGGGGACAGATACGCAGTATTTT. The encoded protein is CASSYPGQGARLGTDTQYF. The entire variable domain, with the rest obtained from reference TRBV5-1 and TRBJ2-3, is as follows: KAGVTQTPRYLIKTRGQQVTLSCSPISGHRSVSWYQQTPGQGLQFLFEYFSETQRNKGNFPGRFSGRQFSNSRSEMNVSTLELGDSALYLCASSYPGQGARLGTDTQYFGPGTRLTVL.

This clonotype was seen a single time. CDR3 sequence: CASRTRTSGGTDTQYF. The CDR3 bases are TGTGCCAGCAGAACAAGGACTAGCGGGGGTACAGATACGCAGTATTTT. The genes are TRBV28 and TRBJ2-3; 13 bases map to TRBD2. The germline V gene has CDR1 MDHEN and CDR2 SYDVKM. The CDR3 consists of 16 residues. After removal of 6 bases from V and 3 bases from J, the junction contained 6 bases not matched to a gene.